Detailed here is one T cell receptor (beta chain). Its specificity is not known. Deep-level running was used for the assay. Every subset's genomic DNA went evenly onto several immunoSEQ plates. TCRdb's table, derived via immunoSEQ multiplex PCR, lists solely in-frame clones and lacks some. The table lists some 1,900,000 clones, just under 95% of them singletons. The data derive from a study of shared clonotypes between healthy human individuals. On the study more broadly: The study used three CD4 naive, three CD4 memory, two CD8 naive and one CD8 memory plate per donor. General observations from the study: For naive CD4 cells, approximately 4.7% of clonotypes were shared across a handful of donors.

In germline, CDR1 is MGHRA, CDR2 YSYEKL. V dropped 6 bases and J dropped 0; count of bases not matched to a gene: 5. This CDR3 region has 17 residues. Naive CD8 isolation took CD45RO-negative cells positively selected for CCR7 and excluded terminally differentiated effector memory CD45RA+ cells. The chain links TRBV4-1 to TRBJ2-2; TRBD2 matches at 12 bases. This clonotype originated in a young man in good health. What was sequenced was naive CD8+ T cells sorted from blood. CDR3 sequence reads: CASSFGLAGTNTGELFF. The DNA of the CDR3 is TGCGCCAGCAGTTTCGGACTAGCGGGGACGAACACCGGGGAGCTGTTTTTT.